The present entry profiles one T cell receptor beta chain with its context. The entry originates in a study of shared clonotypes between healthy human individuals. At deep level, the assay was performed. The method was immunoSEQ multiplex PCR; TCRdb's version includes in-frame clones alone and lacks a portion of them. The profile shows approximately 2,000,000 clones, 85% to 95% of them singletons. This sequence originates from a man aged 18 to 30 in good health. Some clones in this sample may be carry-over from other donors' samples. The sample taken for sequencing was naive CD4+ T cells from PBMCs. Subset in this sample: CD45RA+ positively selected.

The CDR3 spells CASSVAAHYNEQFF. In nucleotides, the CDR3 is TGTGCCAGCAGTGTAGCGGCACACTACAATGAGCAGTTCTTC. The chain has TRBV6-1 and TRBJ2-1; D might be TRBD2 (6 bases). Deletions cut 4 bases from V and 3 bases from J, with 10 bases between. Germline V lookup: CDR1 MNHNS, CDR2 SASEGT. This CDR3 comprises 14 residues.